This T cell receptor (beta chain) was profiled in a study of Tregs in tolerant kidney transplant recipients. Sequencing used immunoSEQ multiplex PCR; TCRdb keeps in-frame clones, though not all of them. The repertoire holds 200,000 to 300,000 clones, about 80% seen once, with about 0.58% in the top ten. The sequence derives from a human donor in good health. The sample comprised CD4+ T cells from blood.

CDR3 residues: CASSWGTEANYGYTF. The CDR3 DNA is TGCGCCAGCAGCTGGGGGACAGAGGCTAACTATGGCTACACCTTC. V is TRBV5-1 and J is TRBJ1-2; 7 positions match TRBD1. The length of the CDR3 is 15 residues. Trimming took 3 bases from V and 0 from J; bases not matched to a gene: 5. Germline-derived CDR1 and CDR2 are SGHRS and YFSETQ. The whole variable domain, remainder taken from reference TRBV5-1 and TRBJ1-2, is KAGVTQTPRYLIKTRGQQVTLSCSPISGHRSVSWYQQTPGQGLQFLFEYFSETQRNKGNFPGRFSGRQFSNSRSEMNVSTLELGDSALYLCASSWGTEANYGYTFGSGTRLTVV.